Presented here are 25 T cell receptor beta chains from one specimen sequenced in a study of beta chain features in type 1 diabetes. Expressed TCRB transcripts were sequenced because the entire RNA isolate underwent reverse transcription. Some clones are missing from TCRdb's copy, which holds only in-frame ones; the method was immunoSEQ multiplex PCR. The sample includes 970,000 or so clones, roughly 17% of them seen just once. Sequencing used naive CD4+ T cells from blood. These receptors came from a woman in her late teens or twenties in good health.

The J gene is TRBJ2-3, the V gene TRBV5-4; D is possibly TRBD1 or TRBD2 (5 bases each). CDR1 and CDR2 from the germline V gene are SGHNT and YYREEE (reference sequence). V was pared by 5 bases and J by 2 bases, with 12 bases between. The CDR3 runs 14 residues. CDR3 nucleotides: TGTGCCAGCAGAAATAAAGGGACCACAGATACGCAGTATTTT. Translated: CASRNKGTTDTQYF.

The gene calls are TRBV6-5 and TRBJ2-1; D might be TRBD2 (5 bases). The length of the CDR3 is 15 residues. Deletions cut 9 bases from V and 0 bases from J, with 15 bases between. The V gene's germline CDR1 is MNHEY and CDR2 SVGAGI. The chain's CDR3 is CASAIRRSSYNEQFF. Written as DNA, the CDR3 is TGTGCCAGTGCCATTCGGAGGAGCTCCTACAATGAGCAGTTCTTC.

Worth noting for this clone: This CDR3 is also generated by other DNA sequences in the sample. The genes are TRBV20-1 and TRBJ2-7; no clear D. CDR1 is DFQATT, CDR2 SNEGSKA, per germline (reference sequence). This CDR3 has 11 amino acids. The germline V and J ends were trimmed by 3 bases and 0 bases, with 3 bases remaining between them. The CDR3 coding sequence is TGCAGTGCTAGGCACTCCTACGAGCAGTACTTC. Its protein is CSARHSYEQYF.

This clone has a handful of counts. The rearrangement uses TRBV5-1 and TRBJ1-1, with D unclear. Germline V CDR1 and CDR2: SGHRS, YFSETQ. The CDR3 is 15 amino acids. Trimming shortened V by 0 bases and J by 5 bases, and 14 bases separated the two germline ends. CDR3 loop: CASSLGGIGGTEAFF. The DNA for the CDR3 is TGCGCCAGCAGCTTGGGTGGGATCGGAGGTACTGAAGCTTTCTTT. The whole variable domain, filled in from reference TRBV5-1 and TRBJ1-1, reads KAGVTQTPRYLIKTRGQQVTLSCSPISGHRSVSWYQQTPGQGLQFLFEYFSETQRNKGNFPGRFSGRQFSNSRSEMNVSTLELGDSALYLCASSLGGIGGTEAFFGQGTRLTVV.

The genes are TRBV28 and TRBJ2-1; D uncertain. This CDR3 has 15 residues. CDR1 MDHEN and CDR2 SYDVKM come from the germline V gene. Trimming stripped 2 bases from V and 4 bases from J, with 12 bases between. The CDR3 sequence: CASSLLLGKYNEQFF. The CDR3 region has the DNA TGTGCCAGCAGTTTACTACTGGGGAAATACAATGAGCAGTTCTTC.

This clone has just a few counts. The CDR3: CASSPDAFSGMNTGELFF. In nucleotides, the CDR3 is TGTGCCAGCAGCCCGGATGCGTTTAGCGGGATGAACACCGGGGAGCTGTTTTTT. The V gene is TRBV11-2, the J gene TRBJ2-2, with 8 bases lining up with TRBD2. Germline CDR1 is SGHAT and CDR2 is FQNNGV. V was pared by 5 bases and J by 1 base, with 12 bases of the junction left unmatched. CDR3 length: 18 amino acids.

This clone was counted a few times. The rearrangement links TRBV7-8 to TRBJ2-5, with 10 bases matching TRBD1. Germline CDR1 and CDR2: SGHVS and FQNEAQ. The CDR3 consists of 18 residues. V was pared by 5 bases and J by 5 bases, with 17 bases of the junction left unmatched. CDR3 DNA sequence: TGTGCCAGCAGCAGCATAAGGCGGGGGACAGGGGATTTGGAGACCCAGTACTTC. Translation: CASSSIRRGTGDLETQYF.

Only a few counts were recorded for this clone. CDR3 amino acids: CASSPYGLAGRGEQFF. The CDR3 DNA follows: TGCGCCAGCAGCCCTTACGGGTTAGCGGGCCGCGGTGAGCAGTTCTTC. V gene TRBV5-1 combines with J gene TRBJ2-1; 7 bases match TRBD2. V dropped 4 bases and J dropped 9; count of bases not matched to a gene: 16. CDR3 length equals 16 residues. The germline V gene encodes CDR1 SGHRS and CDR2 YFSETQ.

The CDR3 region has the DNA TGTGCCAGCAGTCTGACCCACCCTACGAGAGAGACCCAGTACTTC. It is translated as CASSLTHPTRETQYF. The chain joins TRBV27 to TRBJ2-5, with D unclear. Germline lookup yields CDR1 MNHEY and CDR2 SMNVEV (reference sequence). The V and J ends lost 5 bases and 4 bases respectively, with 17 bases between them. The CDR3 consists of 15 residues.

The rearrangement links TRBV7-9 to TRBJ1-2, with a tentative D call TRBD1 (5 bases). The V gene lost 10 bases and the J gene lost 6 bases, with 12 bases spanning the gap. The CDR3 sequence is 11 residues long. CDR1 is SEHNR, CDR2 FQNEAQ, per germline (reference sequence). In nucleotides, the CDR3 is TGTGCCACCCAGGGCGGGGATGGCTACACCTTC. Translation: CATQGGDGYTF. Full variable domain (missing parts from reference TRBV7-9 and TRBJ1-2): DTGVSQNPRHKITKRGQNVTFRCDPISEHNRLYWYRQTLGQGPEFLTYFQNEAQLEKSRLLSDRFSAERPKGSFSTLEIQRTEQGDSAMYLCATQGGDGYTFGSGTRLTVV.

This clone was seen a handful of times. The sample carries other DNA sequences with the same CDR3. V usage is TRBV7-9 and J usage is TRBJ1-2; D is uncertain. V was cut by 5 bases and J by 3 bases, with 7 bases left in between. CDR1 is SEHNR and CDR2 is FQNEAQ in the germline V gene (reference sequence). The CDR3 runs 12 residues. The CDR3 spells CASSREDYGYTF. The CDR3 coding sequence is TGTGCCAGCAGCCGGGAGGACTATGGCTACACCTTC.

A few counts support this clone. The CDR3 spells CASSPTQAETQYF. The CDR3 DNA is TGTGCCAGCTCACCGACCCAAGCCGAGACCCAGTACTTC. The chain carries TRBV18 and TRBJ2-5; D is uncertain. Trimming took off 3 bases at V and 5 bases at J, with 10 bases between the two ends. The CDR3 extends over 13 amino acids. Germline V gene sequence: CDR1 KGHSH, CDR2 LQKENI.

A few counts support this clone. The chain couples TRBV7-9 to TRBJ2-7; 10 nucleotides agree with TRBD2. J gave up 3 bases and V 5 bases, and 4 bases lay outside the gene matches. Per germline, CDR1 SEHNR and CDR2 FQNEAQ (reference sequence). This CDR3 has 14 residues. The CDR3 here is CASSRTSGDYEQYF. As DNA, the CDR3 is TGTGCCAGCAGCCGAACTAGCGGGGACTACGAGCAGTACTTC. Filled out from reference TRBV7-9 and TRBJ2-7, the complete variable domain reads DTGVSQNPRHKITKRGQNVTFRCDPISEHNRLYWYRQTLGQGPEFLTYFQNEAQLEKSRLLSDRFSAERPKGSFSTLEIQRTEQGDSAMYLCASSRTSGDYEQYFGPGTRLTVT.

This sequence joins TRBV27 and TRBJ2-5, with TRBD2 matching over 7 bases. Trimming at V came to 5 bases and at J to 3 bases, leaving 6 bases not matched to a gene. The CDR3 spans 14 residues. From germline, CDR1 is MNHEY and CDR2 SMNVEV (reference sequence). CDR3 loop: CASSVASGKETQYF. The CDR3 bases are TGTGCCAGCAGTGTAGCTAGCGGAAAAGAGACCCAGTACTTC.

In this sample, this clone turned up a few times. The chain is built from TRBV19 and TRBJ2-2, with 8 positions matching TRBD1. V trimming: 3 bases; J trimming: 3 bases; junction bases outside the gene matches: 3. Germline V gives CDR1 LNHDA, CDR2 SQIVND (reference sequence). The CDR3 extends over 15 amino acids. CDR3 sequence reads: CASSMTDRDTGELFF. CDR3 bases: TGTGCCAGTAGTATGACGGACAGGGACACCGGGGAGCTGTTTTTT.

CDR3 sequence reads: CASSYSEVRGEYEQYF. For the CDR3, the DNA is TGTGCCAGCAGTTACTCGGAGGTTCGGGGGGAATACGAGCAGTACTTC. V and J are TRBV6-5 and TRBJ2-7; 7 bases match TRBD2. CDR3 length: 16 amino acids. Trimming cost V 0 bases and J 4 bases; bases outside gene matches: 9. Germline V gene data show CDR1 as MNHEY and CDR2 as SVGAGI.

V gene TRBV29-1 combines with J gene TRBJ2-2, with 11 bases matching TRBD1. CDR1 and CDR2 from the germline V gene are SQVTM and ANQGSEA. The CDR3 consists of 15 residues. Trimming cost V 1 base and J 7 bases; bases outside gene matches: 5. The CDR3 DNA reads TGCAGCGTTGAAGGGACAGGGGGCATAGGCGGGGAGCTGTTTTTT. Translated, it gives CSVEGTGGIGGELFF.

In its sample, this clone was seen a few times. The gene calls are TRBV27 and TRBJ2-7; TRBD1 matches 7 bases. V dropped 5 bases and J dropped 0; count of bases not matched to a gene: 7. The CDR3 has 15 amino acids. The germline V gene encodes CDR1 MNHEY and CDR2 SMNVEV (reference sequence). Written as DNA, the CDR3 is TGTGCCAGCAGTGCCTCGGGACAGAACTCCTACGAGCAGTACTTC. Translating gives CASSASGQNSYEQYF.

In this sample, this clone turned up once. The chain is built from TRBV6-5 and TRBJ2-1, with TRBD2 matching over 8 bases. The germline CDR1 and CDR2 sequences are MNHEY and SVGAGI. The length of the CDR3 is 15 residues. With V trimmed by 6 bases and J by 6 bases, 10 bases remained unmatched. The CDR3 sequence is CASSRYGLAANEQFF. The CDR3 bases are TGTGCCAGCAGCAGATACGGACTAGCAGCCAATGAGCAGTTCTTC.

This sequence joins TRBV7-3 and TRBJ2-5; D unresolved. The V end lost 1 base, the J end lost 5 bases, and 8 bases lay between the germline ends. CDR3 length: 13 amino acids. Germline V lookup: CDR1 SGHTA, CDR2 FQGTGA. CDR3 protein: CASSLIPFETQYF. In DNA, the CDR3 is TGTGCCAGCAGCTTAATCCCTTTCGAGACCCAGTACTTC.

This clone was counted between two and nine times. The CDR3: CASSLSPMRSNEQYF. CDR3 coding DNA: TGCGCCAGCAGCTTGTCCCCCATGCGCTCAAACGAGCAGTACTTC. V usage is TRBV5-1 and J usage is TRBJ2-7; unclear D gene. The CDR3 covers 15 residues. CDR1 SGHRS and CDR2 YFSETQ come from the germline V gene. V gave up 1 base and J gave up 5 bases, with 16 bases separating them.

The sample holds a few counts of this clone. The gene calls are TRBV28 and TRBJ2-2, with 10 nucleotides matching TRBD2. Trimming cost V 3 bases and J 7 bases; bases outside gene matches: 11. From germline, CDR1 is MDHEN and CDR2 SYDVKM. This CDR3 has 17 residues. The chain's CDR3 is CASSLPSGSRNNGELFF. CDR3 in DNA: TGTGCCAGCAGTTTGCCTAGCGGGAGCCGGAATAACGGGGAGCTGTTTTTT.

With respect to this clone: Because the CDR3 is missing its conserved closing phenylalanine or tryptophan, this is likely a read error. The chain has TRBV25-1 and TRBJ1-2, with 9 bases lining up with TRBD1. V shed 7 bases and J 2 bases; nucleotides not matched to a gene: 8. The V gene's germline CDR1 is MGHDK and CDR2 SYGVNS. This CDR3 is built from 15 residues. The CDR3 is CASTIWTGENYGYTL. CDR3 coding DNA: TGTGCCAGCACCATATGGACAGGGGAAAACTATGGCTACACCCTC.

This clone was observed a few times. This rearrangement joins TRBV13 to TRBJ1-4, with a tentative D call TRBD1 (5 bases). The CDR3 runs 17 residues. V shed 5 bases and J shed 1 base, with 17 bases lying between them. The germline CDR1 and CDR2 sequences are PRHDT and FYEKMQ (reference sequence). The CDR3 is CASSRRGGEGTNEKLFF. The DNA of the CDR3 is TGTGCCAGCAGCCGAAGGGGCGGGGAAGGAACTAATGAAAAACTGTTTTTT.

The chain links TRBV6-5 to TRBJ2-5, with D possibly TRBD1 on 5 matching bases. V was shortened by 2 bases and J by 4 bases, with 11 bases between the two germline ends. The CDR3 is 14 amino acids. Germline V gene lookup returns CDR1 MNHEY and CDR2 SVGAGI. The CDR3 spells CASSYGQGVETQYF. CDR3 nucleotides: TGTGCCAGCAGTTACGGGCAGGGTGTAGAGACCCAGTACTTC.